A selection of T cell receptor beta chains follows, all from one sample in a study of blood T cell repertoires in COVID-19. The repertoire was sequenced with immunoSEQ multiplex PCR; TCRdb's copy has only in-frame clones and lacks some. The data show 95,000 to 150,000 clones, roughly 92% seen once. The material sequenced was peripheral blood. The source is a man in his fifties or sixties with COVID-19, enrolled during active disease. CDR3s include the opening cysteine and the closing phenylalanine or tryptophan. D genes are given only for firm matches. Clone sizes are given selectively: once, few, many, or a class where the clone is expanded.

j_call clone_size v_call d_call cdr3_aa cdr3_nt
TRBJ2-2 - TRBV11-1 - CASSFGRLPGGELFF TGTGCCAGCAGCTTTGGTCGTCTCCCAGGCGGGGAGCTGTTTTTT
TRBJ2-2 - TRBV7-9 - CASSLEGGGELFF TGTGCCAGCAGCTTAGAAGGCGGCGGGGAGCTGTTTTTT
TRBJ2-7 - TRBV7-8 - CASSLDDSAYEQYF TGTGCCAGCAGCTTAGATGACTCTGCCTACGAGCAGTACTTC
TRBJ2-1 - TRBV5-5 TRBD2 CASSPTPGGMNEQFF TGTGCCAGCAGCCCAACCCCGGGAGGGATGAATGAGCAGTTCTTC
TRBJ2-3 - TRBV5-1 - CASRGGSGASTDTQYF TGCGCCAGCAGGGGGGGAAGCGGAGCCAGCACAGATACGCAGTATTTT
TRBJ2-7 - TRBV4-3 - CASSQVASRTISYEQYF TGCGCCAGCAGCCAAGTTGCTAGCCGAACTATCTCCTACGAGCAGTACTTC
TRBJ2-3 - TRBV4-1 - CASSQVGSANGDTQYF TGCGCCAGCAGCCAAGTGGGTAGCGCAAATGGGGATACGCAGTATTTT
TRBJ1-1 once TRBV13 TRBD1 CASRRRDRPLTEAFF TGTGCCAGCAGGAGGAGGGACAGGCCGCTCACTGAAGCTTTCTTT
TRBJ2-5 - TRBV25-1 TRBD1 CASSEYVPRGQGKETQYF TGTGCCAGCAGTGAATATGTCCCACGGGGACAGGGAAAAGAGACCCAGTACTTC
TRBJ2-5 - TRBV11-2 - CASSRGLGRGQETQYF TGTGCCAGCAGCCGGGGTCTGGGACGGGGGCAAGAGACCCAGTACTTC
TRBJ2-1 - TRBV7-3 TRBD2 CASSSLPSGSPAISPNEQFF TGTGCCAGCAGCTCCCTACCAAGCGGGAGCCCTGCAATTAGTCCCAATGAGCAGTTCTTC
TRBJ1-5 - TRBV9 - CASSPQGVVGQPQHF TGTGCCAGCAGCCCTCAGGGTGTGGTTGGTCAGCCCCAGCATTTT
TRBJ1-1 once TRBV24-1 - CATSDGGTEAFF TGTGCCACCAGTGATGGGGGGACTGAAGCTTTCTTT
TRBJ2-7 - TRBV6-5 TRBD1 CASSLGQGANYEQYF TGTGCCAGCAGTCTAGGACAGGGGGCGAATTACGAGCAGTACTTC
TRBJ2-7 once TRBV10-3 TRBD2 CAISETRREGYEQYF TGTGCCATCAGTGAGACTAGGCGGGAGGGCTACGAGCAGTACTTC
TRBJ2-5 - TRBV4-1 TRBD2 CASSRLASGRLQETQYF TGCGCCAGCAGCCGACTCGCTAGCGGGAGGCTCCAAGAGACCCAGTACTTC